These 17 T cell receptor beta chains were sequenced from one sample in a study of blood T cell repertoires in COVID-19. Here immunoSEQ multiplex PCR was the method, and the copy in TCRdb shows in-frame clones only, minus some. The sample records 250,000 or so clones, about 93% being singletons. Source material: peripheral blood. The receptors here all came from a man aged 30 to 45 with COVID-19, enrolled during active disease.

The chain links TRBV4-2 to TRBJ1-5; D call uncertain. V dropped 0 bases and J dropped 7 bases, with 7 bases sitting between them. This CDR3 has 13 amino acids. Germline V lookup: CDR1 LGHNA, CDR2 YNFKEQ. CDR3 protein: CASSQDPGQPQHF. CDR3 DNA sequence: TGTGCCAGCAGCCAAGATCCGGGACAGCCCCAGCATTTT.

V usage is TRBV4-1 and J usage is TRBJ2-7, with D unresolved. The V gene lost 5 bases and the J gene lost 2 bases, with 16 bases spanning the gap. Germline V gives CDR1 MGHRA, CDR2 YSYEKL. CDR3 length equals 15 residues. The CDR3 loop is CASSASSSAPYEQYF. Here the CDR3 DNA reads TGCGCCAGCAGCGCTAGTTCGTCCGCCCCCTACGAGCAGTACTTC.

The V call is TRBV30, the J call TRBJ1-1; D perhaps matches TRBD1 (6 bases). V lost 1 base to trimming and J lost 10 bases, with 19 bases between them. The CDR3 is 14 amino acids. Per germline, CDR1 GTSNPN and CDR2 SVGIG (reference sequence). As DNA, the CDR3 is TGTGCCTGGAGTGCCCTTCTACAGGGTTCTGCAGCTTTCTTT. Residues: CAWSALLQGSAAFF. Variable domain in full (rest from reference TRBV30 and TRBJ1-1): SQTIHQWPATLVQPVGSPLSLECTVEGTSNPNLYWYRQAAGRGLQLLFYSVGIGQISSEVPQNLSASRPQDRQFILSSKKLLLSDSGFYLCAWSALLQGSAAFFGQGTRLTVV.

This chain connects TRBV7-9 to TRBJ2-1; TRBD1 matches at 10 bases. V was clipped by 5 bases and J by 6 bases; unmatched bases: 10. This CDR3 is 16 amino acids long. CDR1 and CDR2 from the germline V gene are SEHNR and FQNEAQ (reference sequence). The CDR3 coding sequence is TGTGCCAGCAGCCTCTCCGACAGGGGGCCCCTCAATGAGCAGTTCTTC. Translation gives CASSLSDRGPLNEQFF.

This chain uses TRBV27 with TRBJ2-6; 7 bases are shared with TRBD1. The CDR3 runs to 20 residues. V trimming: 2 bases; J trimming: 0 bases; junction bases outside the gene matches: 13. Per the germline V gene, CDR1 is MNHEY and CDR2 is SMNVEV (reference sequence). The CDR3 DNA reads TGTGCCAGCAGTTTAAGAGGGACGGGACAGCTAATCTCTGGGGCCAACGTCCTGACTTTC. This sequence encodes CASSLRGTGQLISGANVLTF.

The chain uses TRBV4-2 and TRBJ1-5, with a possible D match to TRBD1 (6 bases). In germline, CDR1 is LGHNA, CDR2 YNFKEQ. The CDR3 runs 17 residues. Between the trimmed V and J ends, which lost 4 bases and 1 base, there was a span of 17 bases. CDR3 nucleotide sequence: TGTGCCAGCAGCCCCTGGCTGGGTCAGGGGAGCAATCAGCCCCAGCATTTT. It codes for CASSPWLGQGSNQPQHF.

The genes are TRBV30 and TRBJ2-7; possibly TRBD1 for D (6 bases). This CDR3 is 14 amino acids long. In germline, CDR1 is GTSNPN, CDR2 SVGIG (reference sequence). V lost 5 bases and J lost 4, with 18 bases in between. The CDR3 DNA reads TGTGCCTGGGAAAATGGCAGGGGCCGTTACGAGCAGTACTTC. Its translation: CAWENGRGRYEQYF.

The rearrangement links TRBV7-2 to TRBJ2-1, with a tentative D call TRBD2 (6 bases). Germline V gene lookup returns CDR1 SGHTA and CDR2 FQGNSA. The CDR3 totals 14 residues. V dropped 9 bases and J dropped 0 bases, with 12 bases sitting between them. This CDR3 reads CASARDFSYNEQFF. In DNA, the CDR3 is TGTGCCAGTGCCCGGGACTTCTCCTACAATGAGCAGTTCTTC.

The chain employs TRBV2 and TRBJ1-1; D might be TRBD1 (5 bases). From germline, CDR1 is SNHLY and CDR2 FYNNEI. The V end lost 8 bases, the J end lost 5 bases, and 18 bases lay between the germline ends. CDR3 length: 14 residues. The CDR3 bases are TGTGCCAGCGTACCGGGCCAGGGTTTAACTGAAGCTTTCTTT. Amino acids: CASVPGQGLTEAFF.

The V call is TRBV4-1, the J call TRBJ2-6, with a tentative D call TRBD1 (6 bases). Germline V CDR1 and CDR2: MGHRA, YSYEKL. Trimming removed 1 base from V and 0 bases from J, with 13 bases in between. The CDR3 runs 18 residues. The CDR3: CASSQAGHRLSGANVLTF. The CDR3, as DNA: TGCGCCAGCAGCCAAGCGGGACATAGGCTCTCTGGGGCCAACGTCCTGACTTTC.

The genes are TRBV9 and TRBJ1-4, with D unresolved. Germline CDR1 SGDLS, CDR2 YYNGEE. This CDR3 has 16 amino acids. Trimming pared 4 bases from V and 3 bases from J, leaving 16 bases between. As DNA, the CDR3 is TGTGCCAGCAGCCCTCAGACGGGGAGTTCTAATGAAAAACTGTTTTTT. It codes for CASSPQTGSSNEKLFF.

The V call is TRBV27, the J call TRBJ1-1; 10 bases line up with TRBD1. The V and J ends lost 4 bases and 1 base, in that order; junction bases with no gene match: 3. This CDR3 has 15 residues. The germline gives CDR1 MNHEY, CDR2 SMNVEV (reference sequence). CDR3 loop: CASSWTGGKNTEAFF. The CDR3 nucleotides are TGTGCCAGCAGTTGGACAGGGGGAAAGAACACTGAAGCTTTCTTT.

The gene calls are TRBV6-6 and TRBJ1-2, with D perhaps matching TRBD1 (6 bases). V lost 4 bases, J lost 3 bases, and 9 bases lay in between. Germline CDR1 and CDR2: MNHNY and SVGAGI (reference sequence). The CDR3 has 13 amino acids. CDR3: CASSSQGYYGYTF. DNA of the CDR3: TGTGCCAGCAGTTCACAGGGATACTATGGCTACACCTTC.

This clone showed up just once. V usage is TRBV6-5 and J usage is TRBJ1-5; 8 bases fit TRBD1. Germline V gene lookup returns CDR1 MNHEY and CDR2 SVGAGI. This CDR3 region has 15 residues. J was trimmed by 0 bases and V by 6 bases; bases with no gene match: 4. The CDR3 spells CASSGQGFSNQPQHF. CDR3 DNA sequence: TGTGCCAGCAGCGGACAGGGCTTTAGCAATCAGCCCCAGCATTTT.

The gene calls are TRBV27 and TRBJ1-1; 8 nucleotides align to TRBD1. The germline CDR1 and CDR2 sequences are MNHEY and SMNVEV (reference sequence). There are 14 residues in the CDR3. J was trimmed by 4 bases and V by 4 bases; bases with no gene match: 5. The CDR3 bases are TGTGCCAGCAGTTACCTCGACAGGGGCACTGAAGCTTTCTTT. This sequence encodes CASSYLDRGTEAFF.

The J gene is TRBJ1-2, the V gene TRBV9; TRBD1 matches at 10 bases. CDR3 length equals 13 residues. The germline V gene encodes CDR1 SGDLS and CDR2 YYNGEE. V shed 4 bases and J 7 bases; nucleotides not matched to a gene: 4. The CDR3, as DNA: TGTGCCAGCAGCTCGACAGGGGGCGGTGGCTACACCTTC. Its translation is CASSSTGGGGYTF.

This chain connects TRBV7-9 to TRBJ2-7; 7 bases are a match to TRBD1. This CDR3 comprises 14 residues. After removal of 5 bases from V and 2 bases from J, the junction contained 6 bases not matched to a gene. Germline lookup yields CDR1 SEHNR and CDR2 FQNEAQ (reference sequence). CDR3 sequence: CASSPDRDPYEQYF. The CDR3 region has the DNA TGTGCCAGCAGCCCAGACAGGGACCCCTACGAGCAGTACTTC.